This passage covers 9 T cell receptor beta chains from one sample sequenced in a study of early T cells in non-severe SARS-CoV-2 infection. TCRdb recomputed calls from the 5' RACE reads with MiXCR, one row per CDR3 protein. The table shows more than 65,000 distinct CDR3 sequences, with approximately 13% occurring only once. Input material: whole blood. These receptors were collected from an adult who was a healthcare worker with PCR-confirmed SARS-CoV-2 infection or an uninfected control (not recorded which).

The chain has TRBV30 and TRBJ1-4; 7 positions match TRBD1. CDR1 is GTSNPN and CDR2 is SVGIG in the germline V gene (reference sequence). With V trimmed by 5 bases and J by 0 bases, 9 bases remained unmatched. This CDR3 spans 16 amino acids. The CDR3 protein is CAWYRTGHATNEKLFF. CDR3 coding DNA: TGTGCCTGGTACCGGACAGGACATGCAACTAATGAAAAACTGTTTTTT.

This clonotype showed up just a few times. V gene TRBV11-2 combines with J gene TRBJ1-2; D is perhaps TRBD1 (6 bases). V lost 5 bases, J lost 0 bases, and 19 bases lay in between. Germline V gene sequence: CDR1 SGHAT, CDR2 FQNNGV. The CDR3 totals 17 residues. CDR3 amino acids: CASSHPGGAGSNYGYTF. CDR3 sequence (DNA): TGTGCCAGCAGCCATCCCGGGGGGGCAGGGTCTAACTATGGCTACACCTTC. The full variable domain, rest sourced from reference TRBV11-2 and TRBJ1-2, is EAGVAQSPRYKIIEKRQSVAFWCNPISGHATLYWYQQILGQGPKLLIQFQNNGVVDDSQLPKDRFSAERLKGVDSTLKIQPAKLEDSAVYLCASSHPGGAGSNYGYTFGSGTRLTVV.

This chain joins TRBV18 and TRBJ1-2, with D maybe TRBD1 (6 bases). The V gene's germline CDR1 is KGHSH and CDR2 LQKENI. Trimming took off 6 bases at V and 6 bases at J, with 20 bases between the two ends. This CDR3 is 15 amino acids long. The CDR3 region has the DNA TGTGCCAGCTCTCTATTGGACGCCGGGGGCGATGGCTACACCTTC. This gives the protein CASSLLDAGGDGYTF.

This clonotype was detected ten times or more. The gene calls are TRBV2 and TRBJ2-3; D is uncertain. CDR1 is SNHLY and CDR2 is FYNNEI in the germline V gene. Trimming removed 8 bases from V and 2 bases from J, with 14 bases in between. This CDR3 has 14 residues. For the CDR3, the DNA is TGTGCCAGCGTGGCAGGACCAAACACAGATACGCAGTATTTT. Translated, it gives CASVAGPNTDTQYF.

This chain links TRBV19 with TRBJ2-7; 9 nucleotides line up with TRBD1. J lost 6 bases, V lost 7 bases, and 16 bases had no gene match. The germline CDR1 and CDR2 sequences are LNHDA and SQIVND (reference sequence). The CDR3 runs to 16 residues. CDR3 residues: CASTLHGGQGISEQYF. The CDR3 nucleotides are TGTGCCAGTACCCTCCACGGCGGACAGGGGATTTCCGAGCAGTACTTC.

This clonotype was seen many times. This sequence joins TRBV28 and TRBJ1-1, with TRBD1 as a possible D gene (6 bases). CDR3 length equals 14 residues. CDR1 is MDHEN and CDR2 is SYDVKM in the germline V gene. The V gene lost 5 bases and the J gene lost 0 bases, with 10 bases spanning the gap. CDR3: CASSLGGMNTEAFF. In nucleotides, the CDR3 is TGTGCCAGCAGTCTGGGGGGCATGAACACTGAAGCTTTCTTT. Filled out from reference TRBV28 and TRBJ1-1, the complete variable domain reads DVKVTQSSRYLVKRTGEKVFLECVQDMDHENMFWYRQDPGLGLRLIYFSYDVKMKEKGDIPEGYSVSREKKERFSLILESASTNQTSMYLCASSLGGMNTEAFFGQGTRLTVV.

This clonotype was observed many times. The rearrangement uses TRBV5-1 and TRBJ2-3, with 8 bases identical to TRBD2. This CDR3 is built from 15 residues. From germline, CDR1 is SGHRS and CDR2 YFSETQ. V lost 6 bases and J lost 3; bases outside the gene matches: 9. The CDR3 loop is CASNMMGLGTDTQYF. CDR3 sequence (DNA): TGCGCCAGCAATATGATGGGACTAGGTACAGATACGCAGTATTTT.

V and J are TRBV28 and TRBJ2-7; D remains ambiguous. Trimming took 3 bases from V and 3 from J, leaving 6 bases between them. Per germline, CDR1 MDHEN and CDR2 SYDVKM. This CDR3 has 12 amino acids. CDR3 coding DNA: TGTGCCAGCAGTTTTGGCCGCTACGAGCAGTACTTC. This translates into CASSFGRYEQYF.

This clonotype has just a few counts. CDR3 DNA: TGTGCCAGCACCGACGGGGGTTTTAGCACAGATACGCAGTATTTT. It is translated as CASTDGGFSTDTQYF. This sequence joins TRBV6-2 or TRBV6-3 and TRBJ2-3; D is possibly TRBD2 (6 bases). Trimming removed 7 bases from V and 0 bases from J, with 14 bases in between. Germline CDR1 MNHEY, CDR2 SVGEGT. The CDR3 totals 15 residues.